This section outlines one T cell receptor (beta chain) sequence together with its context. The data were obtained in a study of control samples from healthy donors and cancer patients. Repertoires were generated with immunoSEQ multiplex PCR, while TCRdb's copy carries only in-frame clones and drops some. The table has 98,000 or so clones, 79% seen once. The ends were cut back, 3 bases at V and 1 base at J, with 14 bases in the middle. Germline CDR1 is KGHSH and CDR2 is LQKENI. This CDR3 has 16 residues. This chain connects TRBV18 to TRBJ2-3, with TRBD2 as a possible D gene (6 bases). Material for sequencing was blood. The sequence came from a young woman in good health. The CDR3 DNA reads TGTGCCAGCTCACCGGAGGGGCGAACCCGCACAGATACGCAGTATTTT. Translated, it gives CASSPEGRTRTDTQYF.